The sequence of this T cell receptor (beta chain) was determined in a study of blood T cell repertoires in COVID-19 (dated by TCRdb to about 2020). As for the study more broadly: Samples covering the acute and convalescent phases of COVID-19 were provided by collaborators in the United States, Italy and Spain. The material from the prospective study consisted of cDNA or gDNA derived from T cells, B-cell-depleted T cells, or PBMCs. The dataset comprised deeply sampled blood TCRbeta repertoires from subjects exposed to, actively infected with, or recovered from COVID-19. The repertoires were made available in a free public database intended to serve as a resource for research on the immune response to SARS-CoV-2. Samples came from the ongoing ImmuneRACE study (first 160 participants) plus 1,254 subjects from 6 global collaborators. A de-identified subject ID, COVID-19 status, age in years and sex were almost always included in the sample metadata. Where available, HLA class I and class II types were taken from metadata supplied by the sample provider and were not determined by assay-based typing.

As concerns this clone: Its antigen specificity is not known. No quality values exist for individual bases; no much larger clone is one base distant.

Findings and caveats that apply to the study as a whole: Clinical and demographic metadata were provided uncurated, with the amount varying by source and participant.

Whole blood was collected in K2EDTA tubes by collaborating institutions according to the institutions' own protocols. For TCRbeta analysis, collaborators shipped samples in one of three forms: frozen whole blood, isolated PBMCs, or DNA extracted from either of those sample types. TCRbeta CDR3 regions were amplified from genomic DNA using the immunoSEQ Assay, a bias-controlled multiplex PCR. The original pipeline was this. The number of nucleated cells in each sample was estimated by amplification of reference gene primers within the assay. To quantify the absolute abundance of each unique TCRbeta CDR3 rearrangement, sequence reads were collapsed and filtered. Productive Simpson clonality was computed per sample as the square root of Simpson's diversity index over productive rearrangements. In its TCRdb copy, this immuneACCESS table keeps in-frame sequences only and misses some clones. Where compared with another copy, unresolved V genes explain less than half of these, and the others have no known cause. The V and J calls and the clone size are those of that table, but D and trimming were determined from the DNA. The sample data list about 140,000 clones, and about 86% of these were observed just once. 1.5% of the sample is held by the ten biggest clonotypes.

V is reduced by 6 bases and J by 2 bases, leaving a spacing of 13 bases between them. The CDR3 starts with the cysteine, ends with the phenylalanine, and has 14 residues. This entry keeps only the CDR3 DNA: 42 bases, framed from base 1. The germline V gene (reference sequence) yields MNHEY for CDR1 and SMNVEV for CDR2. This clonotype was sampled from a woman aged 55 to 70 with acute or convalescent COVID-19. Sequenced input: peripheral blood. The rearrangement joined TRBV27 to TRBJ1-2, and perhaps TRBD1 as D gene, on 6 matching bases. The encoded CDR3 is CASSQGQSNYGYTF. Here is the DNA: TGTGCCAGCAGCCAAGGACAGAGCAACTATGGCTACACCTTC.